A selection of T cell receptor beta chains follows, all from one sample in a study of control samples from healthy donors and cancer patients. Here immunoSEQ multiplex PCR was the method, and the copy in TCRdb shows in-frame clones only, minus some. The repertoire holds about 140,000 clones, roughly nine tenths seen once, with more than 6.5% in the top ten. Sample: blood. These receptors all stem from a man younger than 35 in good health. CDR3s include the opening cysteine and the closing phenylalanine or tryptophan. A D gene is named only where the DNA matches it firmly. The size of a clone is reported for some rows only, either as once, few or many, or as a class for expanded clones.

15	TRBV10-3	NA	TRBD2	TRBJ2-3	CAISWTSGGTDTQYF	TGTGCCATCAGTTGGACTAGCGGGGGCACAGATACGCAGTATTTT
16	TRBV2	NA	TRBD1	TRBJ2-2	CASRLDGTANTGELFF	TGTGCCAGCAGATTGGACGGGACAGCTAACACCGGGGAGCTGTTTTTT
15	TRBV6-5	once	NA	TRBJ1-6	CASSYGSPYNSPLHF	TGTGCCAGCAGTTACGGAAGCCCCTATAATTCACCCCTCCACTTT
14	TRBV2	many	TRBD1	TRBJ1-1	CASNEDRQNTEAFF	TGTGCCAGCAATGAGGACAGGCAGAACACTGAAGCTTTCTTT
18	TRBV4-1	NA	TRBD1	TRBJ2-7	CASSQGIGVGQGGYEQYF	TGCGCCAGCAGCCAAGGAATCGGTGTAGGACAGGGGGGGTACGAGCAGTACTTC
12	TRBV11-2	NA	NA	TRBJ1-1	CASSPGRFGAFF	TGTGCCAGCAGCCCCGGCCGATTCGGGGCTTTCTTT
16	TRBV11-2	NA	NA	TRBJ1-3	CASSLELAEWGNTIYF	TGTGCCAGCAGCTTGGAGTTGGCCGAGTGGGGAAACACCATATATTTT
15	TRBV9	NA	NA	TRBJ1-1	CASSPQTAVNTEAFF	TGTGCCAGCAGCCCTCAGACAGCAGTGAACACTGAAGCTTTCTTT
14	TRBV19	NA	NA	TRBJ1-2	CASRGREHLYGYTF	TGTGCCAGTAGAGGTCGCGAACACCTCTATGGCTACACCTTC
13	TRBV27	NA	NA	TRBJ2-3	CAASAELADTQYF	TGTGCCGCGTCGGCGGAGTTGGCAGATACGCAGTATTTT
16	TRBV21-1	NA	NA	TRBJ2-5	CASSKVSGGYQETQYF	TGTGCCAGCAGCAAAGTTAGCGGGGGCTACCAAGAGACCCAGTACTTC
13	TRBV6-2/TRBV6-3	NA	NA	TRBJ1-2	CASSLDSNYGYTF	TGTGCCAGCAGCCTCGACAGTAACTATGGCTACACCTTC
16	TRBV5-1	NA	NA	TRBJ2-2	CASSLGQGRHTGELFF	TGCGCCAGCAGCTTGGGGCAGGGAAGGCACACCGGGGAGCTGTTTTTT
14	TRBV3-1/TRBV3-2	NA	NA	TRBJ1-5	CASSRGGSNQPQHF	TGTGCCAGCAGCAGGGGAGGTAGCAATCAGCCCCAGCATTTT
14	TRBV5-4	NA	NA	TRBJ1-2	CASSLDGGDYGYTF	TGTGCCAGCAGCTTGGATGGAGGGGACTATGGCTACACCTTC